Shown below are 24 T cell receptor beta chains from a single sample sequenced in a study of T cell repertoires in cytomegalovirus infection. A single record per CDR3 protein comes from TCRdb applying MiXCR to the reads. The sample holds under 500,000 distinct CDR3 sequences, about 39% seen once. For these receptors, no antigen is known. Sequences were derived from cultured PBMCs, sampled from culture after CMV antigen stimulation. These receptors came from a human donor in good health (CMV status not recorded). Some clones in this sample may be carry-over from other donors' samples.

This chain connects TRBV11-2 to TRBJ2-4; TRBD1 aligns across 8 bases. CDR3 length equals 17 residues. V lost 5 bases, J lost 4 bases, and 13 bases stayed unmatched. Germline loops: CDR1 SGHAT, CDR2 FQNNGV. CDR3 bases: TGTGCCAGCAGCCAGAACAGGGGGAGTTCGGAAAAAAACATTCAGTACTTC. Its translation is CASSQNRGSSEKNIQYF.

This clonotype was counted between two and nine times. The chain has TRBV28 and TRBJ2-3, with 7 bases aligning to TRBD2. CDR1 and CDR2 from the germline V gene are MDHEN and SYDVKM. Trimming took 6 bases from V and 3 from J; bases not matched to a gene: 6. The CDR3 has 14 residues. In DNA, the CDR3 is TGTGCCAGCAGCTGGAGCGGGGATACAGATACGCAGTATTTT. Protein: CASSWSGDTDTQYF.

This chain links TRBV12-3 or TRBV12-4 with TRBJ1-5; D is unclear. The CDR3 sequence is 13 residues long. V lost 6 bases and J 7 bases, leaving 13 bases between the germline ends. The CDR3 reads CASSPSARQPQHF. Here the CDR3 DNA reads TGTGCCAGCAGCCCTAGCGCACGGCAGCCCCAGCATTTT.

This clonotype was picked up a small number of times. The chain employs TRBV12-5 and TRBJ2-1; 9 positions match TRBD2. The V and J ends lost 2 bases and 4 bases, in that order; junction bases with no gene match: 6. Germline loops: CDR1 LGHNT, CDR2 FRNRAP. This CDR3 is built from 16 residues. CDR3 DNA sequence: TGTGCTAGTGGTTTGTGGGCTACTAGCGGGTACAATGAGCAGTTCTTC. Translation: CASGLWATSGYNEQFF.

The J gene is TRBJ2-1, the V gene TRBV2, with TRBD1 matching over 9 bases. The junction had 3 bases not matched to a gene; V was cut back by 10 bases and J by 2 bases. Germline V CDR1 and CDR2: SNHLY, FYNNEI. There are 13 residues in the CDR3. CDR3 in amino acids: CATTGGPYNEQFF. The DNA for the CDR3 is TGTGCCACAACAGGGGGCCCCTACAATGAGCAGTTCTTC.

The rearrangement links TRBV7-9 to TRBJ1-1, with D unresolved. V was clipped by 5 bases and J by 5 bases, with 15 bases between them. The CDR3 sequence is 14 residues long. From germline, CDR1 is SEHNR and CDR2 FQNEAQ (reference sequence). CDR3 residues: CASSPPGGWTEAFF. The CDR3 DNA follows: TGTGCCAGCAGCCCGCCGGGAGGGTGGACTGAAGCTTTCTTT.

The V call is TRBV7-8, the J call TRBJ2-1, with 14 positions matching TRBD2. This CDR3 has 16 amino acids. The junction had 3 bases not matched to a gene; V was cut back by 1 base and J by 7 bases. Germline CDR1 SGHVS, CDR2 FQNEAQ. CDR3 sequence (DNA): TGTGCCAGCAGCTTAGAGGGACTAGCGGGAGTTAATGAGCAGTTCTTC. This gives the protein CASSLEGLAGVNEQFF.

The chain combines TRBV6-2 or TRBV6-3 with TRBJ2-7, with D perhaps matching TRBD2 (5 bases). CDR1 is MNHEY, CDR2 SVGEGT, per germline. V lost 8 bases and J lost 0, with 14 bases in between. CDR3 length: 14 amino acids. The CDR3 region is CASGSSGFSYEQYF. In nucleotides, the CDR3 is TGTGCCAGCGGTAGTTCGGGATTCTCCTACGAGCAGTACTTC.

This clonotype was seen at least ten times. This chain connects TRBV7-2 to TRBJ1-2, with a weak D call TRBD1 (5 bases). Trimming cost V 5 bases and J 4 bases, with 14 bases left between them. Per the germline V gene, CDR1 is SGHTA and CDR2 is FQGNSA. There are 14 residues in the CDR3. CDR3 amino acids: CASSPRVGSYGYTF. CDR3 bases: TGTGCCAGCAGCCCCAGGGTAGGGTCCTATGGCTACACCTTC.

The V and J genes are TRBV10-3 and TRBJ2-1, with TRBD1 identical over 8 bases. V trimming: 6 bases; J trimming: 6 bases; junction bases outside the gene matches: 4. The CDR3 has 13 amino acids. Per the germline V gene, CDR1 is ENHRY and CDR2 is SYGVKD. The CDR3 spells CAISLTGGNEQFF. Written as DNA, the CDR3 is TGTGCCATCAGCCTCACAGGGGGCAATGAGCAGTTCTTC.

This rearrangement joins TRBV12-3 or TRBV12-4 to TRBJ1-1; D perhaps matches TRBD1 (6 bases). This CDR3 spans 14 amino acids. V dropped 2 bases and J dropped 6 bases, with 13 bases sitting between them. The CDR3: CASSLSQGWAEAFF. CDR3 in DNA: TGTGCCAGCAGTTTATCACAGGGTTGGGCTGAAGCTTTCTTT.

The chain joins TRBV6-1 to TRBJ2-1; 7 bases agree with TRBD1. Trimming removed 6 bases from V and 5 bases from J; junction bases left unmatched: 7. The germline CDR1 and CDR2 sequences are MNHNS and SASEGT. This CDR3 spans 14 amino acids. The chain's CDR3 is CASSLGTVHNEQFF. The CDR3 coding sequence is TGTGCCAGCAGCCTCGGGACAGTTCACAATGAGCAGTTCTTC.

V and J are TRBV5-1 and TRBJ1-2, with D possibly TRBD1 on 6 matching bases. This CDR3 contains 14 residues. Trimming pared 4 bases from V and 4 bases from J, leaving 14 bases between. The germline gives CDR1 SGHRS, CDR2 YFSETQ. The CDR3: CASSPRGRGYGYTF. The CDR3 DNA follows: TGCGCCAGCAGCCCCAGGGGTCGTGGCTATGGCTACACCTTC.

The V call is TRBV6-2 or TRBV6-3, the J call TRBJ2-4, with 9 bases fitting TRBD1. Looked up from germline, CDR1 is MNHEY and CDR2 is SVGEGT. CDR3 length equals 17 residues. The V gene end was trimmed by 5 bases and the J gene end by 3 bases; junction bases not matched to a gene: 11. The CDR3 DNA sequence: TGTGCCAGCAGTCCCGGGACAGGGAACAGTGGCAAAAACATTCAGTACTTC. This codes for CASSPGTGNSGKNIQYF.

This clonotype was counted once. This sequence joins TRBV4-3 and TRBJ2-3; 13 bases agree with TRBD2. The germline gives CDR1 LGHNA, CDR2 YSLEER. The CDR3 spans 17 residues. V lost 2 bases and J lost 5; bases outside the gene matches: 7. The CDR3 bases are TGCGCCAGCAGCCAATTCATACTAGCGGGGGGGGAAGATACGCAGTATTTT. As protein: CASSQFILAGGEDTQYF.

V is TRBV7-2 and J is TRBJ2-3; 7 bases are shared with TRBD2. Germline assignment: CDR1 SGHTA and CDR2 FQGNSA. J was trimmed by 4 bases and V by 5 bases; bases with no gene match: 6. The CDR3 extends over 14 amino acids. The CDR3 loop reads CASSPYSGPDTQYF. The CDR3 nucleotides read TGTGCCAGCAGCCCATATAGCGGGCCAGATACGCAGTATTTT. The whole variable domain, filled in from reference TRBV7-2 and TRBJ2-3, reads GAGVSQSPSNKVTEKGKDVELRCDPISGHTALYWYRQSLGQGLEFLIYFQGNSAPDKSGLPSDRFSAERTGGSVSTLTIQRTQQEDSAVYLCASSPYSGPDTQYFGPGTRLTVL.

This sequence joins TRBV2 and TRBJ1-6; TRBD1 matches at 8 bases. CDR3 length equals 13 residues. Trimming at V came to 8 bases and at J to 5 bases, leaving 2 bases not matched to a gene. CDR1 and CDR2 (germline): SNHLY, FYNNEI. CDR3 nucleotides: TGTGCCAGCCAGGGGGCGAATAATTCACCCCTCCACTTT. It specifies CASQGANNSPLHF.

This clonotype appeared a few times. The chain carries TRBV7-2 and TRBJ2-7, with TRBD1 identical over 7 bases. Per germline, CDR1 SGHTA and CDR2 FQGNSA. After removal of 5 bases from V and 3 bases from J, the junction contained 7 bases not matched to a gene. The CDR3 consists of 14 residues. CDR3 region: CASSMPTGSYEQYF. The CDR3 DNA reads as TGTGCCAGCAGCATGCCGACAGGGAGCTACGAGCAGTACTTC.

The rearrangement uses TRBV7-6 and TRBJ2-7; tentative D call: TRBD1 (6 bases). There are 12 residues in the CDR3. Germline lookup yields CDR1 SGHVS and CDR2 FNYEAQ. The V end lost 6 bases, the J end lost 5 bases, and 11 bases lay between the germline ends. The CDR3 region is CASSYTGNEQYF. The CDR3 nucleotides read TGTGCCAGCAGTTACACAGGGAACGAGCAGTACTTC.

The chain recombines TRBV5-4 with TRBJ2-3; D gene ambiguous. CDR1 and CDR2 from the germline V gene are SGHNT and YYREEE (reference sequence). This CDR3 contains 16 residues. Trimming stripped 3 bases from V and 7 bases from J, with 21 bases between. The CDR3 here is CASSSLQLTPSNTQYF. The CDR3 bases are TGTGCCAGCAGCTCCCTCCAGCTGACCCCTTCAAATACGCAGTATTTT.

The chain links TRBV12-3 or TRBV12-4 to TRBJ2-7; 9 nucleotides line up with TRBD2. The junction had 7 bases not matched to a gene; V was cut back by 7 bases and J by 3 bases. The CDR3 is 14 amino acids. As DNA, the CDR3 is TGTGCCAGCAATATAGCGGGAGAGGGCTACGAGCAGTACTTC. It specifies CASNIAGEGYEQYF.

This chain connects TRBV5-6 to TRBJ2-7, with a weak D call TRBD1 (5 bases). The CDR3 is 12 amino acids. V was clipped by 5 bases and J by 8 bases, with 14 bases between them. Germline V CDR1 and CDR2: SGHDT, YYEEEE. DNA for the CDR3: TGTGCCAGCAGTAGATCTGGACACCAGCAGTACTTC. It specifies CASSRSGHQQYF.

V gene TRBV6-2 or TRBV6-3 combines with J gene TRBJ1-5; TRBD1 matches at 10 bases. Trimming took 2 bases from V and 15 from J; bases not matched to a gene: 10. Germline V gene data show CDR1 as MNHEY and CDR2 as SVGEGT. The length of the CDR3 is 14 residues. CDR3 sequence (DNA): TGTGCCAGCAGTTACCGGGACAGGGGAAGCTTGCGGCATTTT. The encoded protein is CASSYRDRGSLRHF.

The CDR3 loop is CASSKGTLLVWTQYF. The CDR3 bases are TGTGCCAGCAGTAAAGGGACCCTTCTCGTCTGGACCCAGTACTTC. V gene TRBV28 combines with J gene TRBJ2-5; D might be TRBD1 or TRBD2, each matching 5 bases. The CDR3 is 15 residues long. Germline values: CDR1 MDHEN, CDR2 SYDVKM. Trimming shortened V by 5 bases and J by 7 bases, and 20 bases separated the two germline ends.